Sequencing of this T cell receptor beta chain was carried out in a study of T cell repertoires in cytomegalovirus infection. At the level of the study: Matching HLA type and CMV infection were both indicated by public TCR beta signatures.

Between the trimmed V and J ends, which lost 3 bases and 5 bases, there was a span of 11 bases. CDR1 and CDR2 from the germline V gene are SGHVS and FNYEAQ. The CDR3 extends over 14 amino acids. TCRdb reprocessed the reads via MiXCR and lists one record per CDR3 protein. There are roughly 500,000 distinct CDR3 sequences in the sample; under 55% occur only once, and about 41% lies in the top ten. A few counts support this clonotype. Its antigen is still unknown. V gene TRBV7-6 combines with J gene TRBJ2-1; D might be TRBD2 (5 bases). The input for sequencing was cultured PBMCs, taken from culture after CMV antigen stimulation. The TCR originated in a human donor in good health (CMV status not recorded). Some clones in this sample may be carry-over from other donors' samples. The DNA of the CDR3 is TGTGCCAGCAGCTTGACCCTAGCCCACAATGAGCAGTTCTTC. Its protein product is CASSLTLAHNEQFF. Full variable domain (rest looked up from reference TRBV7-6 and TRBJ2-1): GAGVSQSPRYKVTKRGQDVALRCDPISGHVSLYWYRQALGQGPEFLTYFNYEAQQDKSGLPNDRFSAERPEGSISTLTIQRTEQRDSAMYRCASSLTLAHNEQFFGPGTRLTVL.